This entry lists 10 T cell receptor beta chains sequenced from one sample in a study of graft-versus-host responses after intestinal transplantation. Measured with immunoSEQ multiplex PCR; TCRdb has only the in-frame clones, and not every one. Of tens of thousands of clones in the sample, approximately 94% are singletons; the top ten hold 0.2% to 0.25%. No antigens are known for them. The input for sequencing was unstimulated CD4+ T cells sorted from spleen or lymph node cells, taken before transplant. Receptor source: a human donor who was the organ donor for an intestinal transplant.

The V and J genes are TRBV10-3 and TRBJ2-7, with TRBD2 as a possible D gene (6 bases). V shed 10 bases and J shed 7 bases, with 17 bases lying between them. The CDR3 runs 12 residues. The V gene's germline CDR1 is ENHRY and CDR2 SYGVKD. The CDR3 loop is CATGGGVGEQYF. CDR3 bases: TGTGCCACCGGAGGAGGGGTTGGGGAGCAGTACTTC.

The V and J genes are TRBV5-8 and TRBJ2-3, with a possible D match to TRBD1 (5 bases). CDR1 and CDR2 (germline): SGHTS, YDEGEE. The CDR3 contains 15 residues. The V gene lost 2 bases and the J gene lost 2 bases, with 12 bases spanning the gap. The CDR3 reads CASSFKGPLTDTQYF. The CDR3 DNA follows: TGTGCCAGCAGCTTCAAGGGGCCTCTCACAGATACGCAGTATTTT.

V usage is TRBV6-5 and J usage is TRBJ2-7, with 8 bases identical to TRBD2. J lost 0 bases, V lost 5 bases, and 3 bases had no gene match. CDR3 size: 14 residues. CDR1 is MNHEY, CDR2 SVGAGI, per germline. Here the CDR3 reads CASSGLAASYEQYF. As DNA, the CDR3 is TGTGCCAGCAGTGGACTAGCAGCCTCCTACGAGCAGTACTTC.

This chain joins TRBV9 and TRBJ1-2, with no clear D. The CDR3 runs to 15 residues. Trimming stripped 0 bases from V and 4 bases from J, with 13 bases between. CDR1 and CDR2 from the germline V gene are SGDLS and YYNGEE. CDR3 in DNA: TGTGCCAGCAGCGTAGGGCAGGAGACTTTCTATGGCTACACCTTC. Protein: CASSVGQETFYGYTF. Together with reference TRBV9 and TRBJ1-2, the CDR3 gives the full variable domain: DSGVTQTPKHLITATGQRVTLRCSPRSGDLSVYWYQQSLDQGLQFLIQYYNGEERAKGNILERFSAQQFPDLHSELNLSSLELGDSALYFCASSVGQETFYGYTFGSGTRLTVV.

The V gene is TRBV6-5, the J gene TRBJ2-7; the D gene could be TRBD1 or TRBD2 (6 bases each). Germline lookup yields CDR1 MNHEY and CDR2 SVGAGI. Trimming left V 4 bases short and J 0 bases short, with 13 bases between. The CDR3 totals 15 residues. The CDR3 is CASSSPGGPSYEQYF. CDR3 DNA sequence: TGTGCCAGCAGTTCCCCTGGGGGGCCCTCCTACGAGCAGTACTTC.

The chain is built from TRBV9 and TRBJ1-2; D gene ambiguous. CDR1 and CDR2 (germline): SGDLS, YYNGEE. V was pared by 3 bases and J by 5 bases, with 17 bases between. CDR3 length equals 15 residues. The DNA for the CDR3 is TGTGCCAGCAGCGACCGAGACATTCCCCTTTATGGCTACACCTTC. It codes for CASSDRDIPLYGYTF.

The chain carries TRBV5-4 and TRBJ1-6; 7 nucleotides line up with TRBD1. With V trimmed by 2 bases and J by 2 bases, 1 base remained unmatched. CDR1 SGHNT and CDR2 YYREEE come from the germline V gene (reference sequence). The CDR3 consists of 15 residues. CDR3 residues: CASSFQGAYNSPLHF. As DNA, the CDR3 is TGTGCCAGCAGCTTCCAGGGGGCCTATAATTCACCCCTCCACTTT.

This sequence joins TRBV7-3 and TRBJ2-5; D gene ambiguous. Trimming pared 1 base from V and 1 base from J, leaving 10 bases between. This CDR3 is built from 15 residues. Germline V gives CDR1 SGHTA, CDR2 FQGTGA. The CDR3 coding sequence is TGTGCCAGCAGCTTAATATCCGGGTCCCAAGAGACCCAGTACTTC. Translating gives CASSLISGSQETQYF.

The chain couples TRBV6-5 to TRBJ1-6; weak D call: TRBD1 (5 bases). Germline loops: CDR1 MNHEY, CDR2 SVGAGI. Between the trimmed V and J ends, which lost 7 bases and 7 bases, there was a span of 11 bases. The CDR3 covers 13 residues. The CDR3 DNA sequence: TGTGCCAGCACCAGACAGTACAATTCACCCCTCCACTTT. Its translation is CASTRQYNSPLHF.

The chain employs TRBV14 and TRBJ1-2, with 7 positions matching TRBD1. Germline V CDR1 and CDR2: SGHDN, FVKESK. This CDR3 is built from 14 residues. Losses at the gene ends were 1 base for V and 7 bases for J; bases not matched to a gene: 6. Written as DNA, the CDR3 is TGTGCCAGCAGCCAAGGACAGGGCATTTCTGGCTACACCTTC. It translates to CASSQGQGISGYTF. The variable domain in full, completed from reference TRBV14 and TRBJ1-2, reads EAGVTQFPSHSVIEKGQTVTLRCDPISGHDNLYWYRRVMGKEIKFLLHFVKESKQDESGMPNNRFLAERTGGTYSTLKVQPAELEDSGVYFCASSQGQGISGYTFGSGTRLTVV.